These 21 T cell receptor beta chains originate from one sample sequenced in a study of CD8 T cells in ankylosing spondylitis. A single record per CDR3 protein comes from TCRdb applying MiXCR to the 5' RACE reads. Among about 240,000 distinct CDR3 sequences listed, 8% to 9.5% were seen once. Sequences were obtained from blood, either unsorted or a sorted T cell fraction (not recorded which). These receptors all stem from a male donor with ankylosing spondylitis or in good health (not recorded which).

This clonotype was seen repeatedly, ten times or more. This rearrangement joins TRBV5-6 to TRBJ2-1; 11 nucleotides agree with TRBD1. The V gene end was trimmed by 9 bases and the J gene end by 0 bases; junction bases not matched to a gene: 5. CDR3 size: 15 residues. CDR1 SGHDT and CDR2 YYEEEE come from the germline V gene. The CDR3 spells CATRGQGVSYNEQFF. Written as DNA, the CDR3 is TGTGCCACCCGGGGACAGGGGGTCTCCTACAATGAGCAGTTCTTC.

This clonotype was detected many times. The J gene is TRBJ2-3, the V gene TRBV29-1, with 7 bases lining up with TRBD1. The V gene's germline CDR1 is SQVTM and CDR2 ANQGSEA. V shed 7 bases, J shed 2 bases, and the junction held 6 bases outside the gene matches. The CDR3 is 13 amino acids. The CDR3 nucleotides read TGCAGCGGCAGACAGGGCTACACAGATACGCAGTATTTT. Protein: CSGRQGYTDTQYF.

This clonotype appeared many times. The chain carries TRBV7-2 and TRBJ2-7, with no clear D. Germline lookup yields CDR1 SGHTA and CDR2 FQGNSA. V dropped 1 base and J dropped 2 bases, with 9 bases sitting between them. The CDR3 is made up of 14 amino acids. CDR3: CASSLVEPPYEQYF. The CDR3 DNA reads TGTGCCAGCAGCTTAGTCGAGCCCCCCTACGAGCAGTACTTC.

The CDR3 region has the DNA TGCGCCAGCAGCCAAGGCCCAGGGAGCTCCTACGAGCAGTACTTC. This sequence encodes CASSQGPGSSYEQYF. The chain recombines TRBV4-1 with TRBJ2-7; perhaps D is TRBD1 or TRBD2 (5 bases each). CDR1 and CDR2 from the germline V gene are MGHRA and YSYEKL. This CDR3 is built from 15 residues. Trimming pared 1 base from V and 0 bases from J, leaving 10 bases between.

There are many counts of this clonotype. This chain joins TRBV19 and TRBJ2-7; TRBD1 is a possible D gene (6 bases). There are 14 residues in the CDR3. V was shortened by 6 bases and J by 2 bases, with 14 bases between the two germline ends. Germline CDR1 and CDR2: LNHDA and SQIVND (reference sequence). CDR3 loop: CASSPSWDTYEQYF. As DNA, the CDR3 is TGTGCCAGTAGCCCCTCCTGGGACACCTACGAGCAGTACTTC.

This clonotype was counted ten times or more. The chain combines TRBV29-1 with TRBJ2-3; D remains ambiguous. The CDR3 runs 11 residues. The germline gives CDR1 SQVTM, CDR2 ANQGSEA. Trimming shortened V by 3 bases and J by 6 bases, and 7 bases separated the two germline ends. The CDR3 sequence is CSVEPADTQYF. The CDR3 DNA follows: TGCAGCGTTGAGCCAGCTGATACGCAGTATTTT.

This clonotype was found a few times. The rearrangement joins TRBV7-2 to TRBJ1-2, with TRBD1 matching over 8 bases. This CDR3 spans 13 amino acids. Trimming at V came to 6 bases and at J to 7 bases, leaving 7 bases not matched to a gene. Per germline, CDR1 SGHTA and CDR2 FQGNSA. CDR3: CASRKGQGGGYTF. The CDR3 DNA reads TGTGCCAGCAGAAAAGGACAGGGCGGTGGCTACACCTTC.

At least ten counts were recorded for this clonotype. This chain links TRBV5-1 with TRBJ1-1, with D uncertain. The CDR3 has 15 residues. In germline, CDR1 is SGHRS, CDR2 YFSETQ. Between the trimmed V and J ends, which lost 0 bases and 0 bases, there was a span of 9 bases. In DNA form, the CDR3 reads TGCGCCAGCAGCTTGGCCGAGGCACTGAACACTGAAGCTTTCTTT. Translated: CASSLAEALNTEAFF.

This clonotype was seen repeatedly, ten times or more. The genes are TRBV18 and TRBJ1-1; D ambiguous. CDR3 length: 13 residues. Looked up from germline, CDR1 is KGHSH and CDR2 is LQKENI. V dropped 3 bases and J dropped 1 base, with 6 bases sitting between them. CDR3 amino acids: CASSPVKNTEAFF. DNA of the CDR3: TGTGCCAGCTCACCGGTCAAGAACACTGAAGCTTTCTTT.

This clonotype showed up just a few times. The rearrangement uses TRBV12-3 or TRBV12-4 and TRBJ2-3, with D possibly being TRBD2 (6 bases). Trimming took off 7 bases at V and 0 bases at J, with 11 bases between the two ends. The CDR3 consists of 14 residues. Here the CDR3 reads CASTLGTSTDTQYF. CDR3 bases: TGTGCCAGCACCCTTGGGACTAGCACAGATACGCAGTATTTT.

This clonotype was seen ten or more times. The rearrangement uses TRBV13 and TRBJ1-1; D possibly corresponds to TRBD1 (5 bases). CDR1 is PRHDT and CDR2 is FYEKMQ in the germline V gene (reference sequence). V was shortened by 5 bases and J by 6 bases, with 7 bases between the two germline ends. CDR3 length: 11 amino acids. The CDR3, as DNA: TGTGCCAGCAGCAGGGGCGCTGAAGCTTTCTTT. This codes for CASSRGAEAFF.

The sample holds many counts of this clonotype. V and J are TRBV13 and TRBJ2-2, with D unclear. Looked up from germline, CDR1 is PRHDT and CDR2 is FYEKMQ (reference sequence). This CDR3 is 16 amino acids long. V was cut by 4 bases and J by 0 bases, with 12 bases left in between. Written as DNA, the CDR3 is TGTGCCAGCAGCTCACGCAACCTGGCGAACACCGGGGAGCTGTTTTTT. Residues: CASSSRNLANTGELFF.

J is TRBJ2-5 and V is TRBV5-1, with TRBD1 identical over 9 bases. With 2 bases clipped from V and 3 bases from J, the junction kept 5 bases outside the gene matches. Germline V gene lookup returns CDR1 SGHRS and CDR2 YFSETQ. The CDR3 sequence is 15 residues long. The CDR3 here is CASSFRTGGEETQYF. CDR3 nucleotide sequence: TGCGCCAGCAGCTTTAGAACAGGGGGCGAAGAGACCCAGTACTTC.

About this clonotype: With a much larger clone just one base away, this may be a read error. The chain uses TRBV5-1 and TRBJ2-2, with D perhaps matching TRBD2 (5 bases). Germline V gene data show CDR1 as SGHRS and CDR2 as YFSETQ. This CDR3 comprises 15 residues. CDR3 bases: TGCGCCAGCAGCTTGGAAATTAAGAACACCGGGGAGCTGGTTTTT. It codes for CASSLEIKNTGELVF.

The gene calls are TRBV6-1 and TRBJ2-7; no reliable D call. There are 12 residues in the CDR3. Trimming removed 1 base at V and 5 bases at J, with 6 bases between. Germline assignment: CDR1 MNHNS and CDR2 SASEGT. The CDR3 is CASSEGRDEQYF. CDR3 coding DNA: TGTGCCAGCAGTGAAGGCCGCGACGAGCAGTACTTC.

This clonotype was seen ten or more times. The chain uses TRBV10-3 and TRBJ2-7, with 7 bases identical to TRBD1. Germline V gives CDR1 ENHRY, CDR2 SYGVKD. The junction had 6 bases not matched to a gene; V was cut back by 4 bases and J by 3 bases. CDR3 size: 14 residues. CDR3 amino acids: CAISALGTVYEQYF. In DNA form, the CDR3 reads TGTGCCATCAGTGCCCTGGGGACAGTCTACGAGCAGTACTTC.

This clonotype was observed a handful of times. The chain combines TRBV4-3 with TRBJ2-5, with a weak D call TRBD2 (5 bases). The length of the CDR3 is 13 residues. With 5 bases removed from V and 5 bases from J, the gap between germline ends came to 12 bases. From germline, CDR1 is LGHNA and CDR2 YSLEER. CDR3 nucleotides: TGCGCCAGCAGCTTTAGCGAGGGCGAGACCCAGTACTTC. Protein product: CASSFSEGETQYF.

At least ten counts were recorded for this clonotype. CDR3 nucleotides: TGTGCCAGCAGCTTTTACGGATCCTACGAGCAGTACTTC. It specifies CASSFYGSYEQYF. The J gene is TRBJ2-7, the V gene TRBV11-1; D is unclear. CDR1 and CDR2 (germline): SGHAT, FQDESV (reference sequence). The CDR3 is 13 amino acids. Trimming removed 3 bases from V and 1 base from J, with 7 bases in between.

This clonotype was recorded once. At one end the junction does not follow the germline gene, possibly because of a read error. This chain links TRBV7-2 with TRBJ1-2; no reliable D call. CDR3 length: 14 residues. CDR1 and CDR2 from the germline V gene are SGHTA and FQGNSA. CDR3 amino acids: CASSLDMGPYDYTF. CDR3 DNA: TGTGCCAGCAGCTTAGATATGGGCCCCTATGACTACACCTTC.

This clonotype was seen many times. The chain uses TRBV27 and TRBJ1-2; D is uncertain. The ends were cut back, 3 bases at V and 1 base at J, with 6 bases in the middle. The CDR3 is 13 residues long. Per the germline V gene, CDR1 is MNHEY and CDR2 is SMNVEV (reference sequence). The CDR3 region is CASSFWGNYGYTF. As DNA, the CDR3 is TGTGCCAGCAGTTTCTGGGGTAACTATGGCTACACCTTC.

The chain recombines TRBV11-3 with TRBJ2-1; D perhaps matches TRBD2 (5 bases). CDR1 is SGHNT and CDR2 is YENEEA in the germline V gene. V dropped 0 bases and J dropped 6 bases, with 12 bases sitting between them. This CDR3 spans 15 amino acids. The CDR3 is CASSLDGGHPNEQFF. CDR3 DNA: TGTGCCAGCAGCTTAGACGGCGGGCACCCCAATGAGCAGTTCTTC.